This TCR beta chain was found in a study of blood T cell repertoires in COVID-19. Produced via immunoSEQ multiplex PCR; TCRdb's table is partial and in-frame only. The sample carries approximately 150,000 clones, over 75% recorded once. Germline loops: CDR1 SGHDT, CDR2 YYEEEE. The CDR3 length is 17 residues. Losses at the gene ends were 4 bases for V and 2 bases for J; bases not matched to a gene: 9. Donors were grouped by their self-reported clinical history. This TCR was sampled from a man aged 50 to 60 in a cohort exposed to, infected with or recovered from COVID-19 (not recorded which). Sample: PBMCs or T cells enriched from blood (not recorded which). The rearrangement links TRBV5-6 to TRBJ2-1; 10 bases are shared with TRBD1. CDR3 protein: CASSRDAGTGAYNEQFF. The CDR3 bases are TGTGCCAGCAGCCGGGACGCCGGGACAGGGGCCTACAATGAGCAGTTCTTC.